These T cell receptor beta chains were read from a single sample in a study of T cell responses to AZD1222 COVID-19 vaccine. Clones were read by immunoSEQ multiplex PCR, and TCRdb kept only the in-frame ones, dropping some. The sample shows more than 85,000 clones, roughly nine tenths of them seen only once. The source was peripheral blood, collected on day 0 of AZD1222 vaccination. The receptor set was obtained from an adult in good health. The CDR3 runs from the conserved cysteine through the conserved F or W. A D gene is named only where the DNA matches it firmly. Clone size is given for some rows only: seen once, a few or many times, or a class if the clone is expanded.

abundance: .
v_gene: TRBV19
j_gene: TRBJ1-3
d_gene: TRBD1
CDR3aa: CATRTGSSGNTIYF
CDR3nt: TGTGCCACCCGGACAGGGAGCTCTGGAAACACCATATATTTT

abundance: .
v_gene: TRBV5-4
j_gene: TRBJ1-2
d_gene: .
CDR3aa: CASSLFTLPGGYGYTF
CDR3nt: TGTGCCAGCAGCTTGTTCACCCTCCCCGGCGGCTATGGCTACACCTTC

abundance: .
v_gene: TRBV5-1
j_gene: TRBJ2-5
d_gene: TRBD2
CDR3aa: CASSLAGTSGVYQETQYF
CDR3nt: TGCGCCAGCAGCTTGGCCGGGACTAGCGGGGTTTACCAAGAGACCCAGTACTTC

abundance: .
v_gene: TRBV6-6
j_gene: TRBJ1-5
d_gene: .
CDR3aa: CASSPQRRDRQPQHF
CDR3nt: TGTGCCAGCAGTCCCCAGAGGAGGGACCGCCAGCCCCAGCATTTT

abundance: .
v_gene: TRBV9
j_gene: TRBJ2-7
d_gene: TRBD2
CDR3aa: CASSVGASGSNEQYF
CDR3nt: TGTGCCAGCAGCGTAGGGGCTAGCGGGAGTAACGAGCAGTACTTC

abundance: .
v_gene: TRBV6-1
j_gene: TRBJ1-1
d_gene: .
CDR3aa: CASSEMGARNTEAFF
CDR3nt: TGTGCCAGCAGTGAAATGGGGGCGCGGAACACTGAAGCTTTCTTT

abundance: few
v_gene: TRBV27
j_gene: TRBJ2-7
d_gene: .
CDR3aa: CASSFQGSLYEQYF
CDR3nt: TGTGCCAGCAGTTTTCAAGGGAGCCTCTACGAGCAGTACTTC

abundance: .
v_gene: TRBV27
j_gene: TRBJ1-5
d_gene: .
CDR3aa: CASSLLGNQPQHF
CDR3nt: TGTGCCAGCAGCCTGTTGGGCAATCAGCCCCAGCATTTT

abundance: .
v_gene: TRBV7-2
j_gene: TRBJ2-5
d_gene: TRBD2
CDR3aa: CASSPGGGETQYF
CDR3nt: TGTGCCAGCAGCCCCGGGGGGGGAGAGACCCAGTACTTC

abundance: .
v_gene: TRBV14
j_gene: TRBJ2-7
d_gene: .
CDR3aa: CASSQTGYEQYF
CDR3nt: TGTGCCAGCAGCCAGACTGGCTACGAGCAGTACTTC

abundance: .
v_gene: TRBV27
j_gene: TRBJ2-1
d_gene: TRBD1
CDR3aa: CASNLYGTGYNEQFF
CDR3nt: TGTGCCAGCAATCTTTACGGGACAGGGTACAATGAGCAGTTCTTC

abundance: .
v_gene: TRBV7-8
j_gene: TRBJ2-7
d_gene: .
CDR3aa: CASSQVGAPNEQYF
CDR3nt: TGTGCCAGCAGCCAGGTCGGGGCTCCTAACGAGCAGTACTTC

abundance: .
v_gene: TRBV2
j_gene: TRBJ2-7
d_gene: TRBD1
CDR3aa: CASSSGTGKFEQYF
CDR3nt: TGTGCCAGCAGTTCCGGGACAGGGAAGTTCGAGCAGTACTTC

abundance: .
v_gene: TRBV10-2
j_gene: TRBJ2-7
d_gene: TRBD2
CDR3aa: CASSPDDTGGNYEQYF
CDR3nt: TGCGCCAGCAGTCCGGACGATACGGGAGGGAACTACGAGCAGTACTTC

abundance: .
v_gene: TRBV4-2
j_gene: TRBJ2-5
d_gene: .
CDR3aa: CASSQDVQNQETQYF
CDR3nt: TGTGCCAGCAGCCAAGATGTCCAGAATCAAGAGACCCAGTACTTC

abundance: .
v_gene: TRBV19
j_gene: TRBJ1-6
d_gene: TRBD1
CDR3aa: CASSMRQGGGPLHF
CDR3nt: TGTGCCAGTAGTATGAGACAGGGGGGCGGACCCCTCCACTTT

abundance: .
v_gene: TRBV29-1
j_gene: TRBJ2-1
d_gene: TRBD2
CDR3aa: CSVPRGESSYNEQFF
CDR3nt: TGCAGCGTGCCTCGGGGGGAAAGCTCCTACAATGAGCAGTTCTTC

abundance: .
v_gene: TRBV5-5
j_gene: TRBJ2-5
d_gene: .
CDR3aa: CASSLNPRETQYF
CDR3nt: TGTGCCAGCAGCTTGAACCCAAGAGAGACCCAGTACTTC

abundance: .
v_gene: TRBV3-1/TRBV3-2
j_gene: TRBJ2-7
d_gene: .
CDR3aa: CASSSPAGYEQYF
CDR3nt: TGTGCCAGCAGCTCCCCGGCGGGGTACGAGCAGTACTTC

abundance: .
v_gene: TRBV3-1/TRBV3-2
j_gene: TRBJ2-3
d_gene: .
CDR3aa: CASSQAPGLPNTDTQYF
CDR3nt: TGTGCCAGCAGCCAAGCTCCGGGACTGCCGAACACAGATACGCAGTATTTT

abundance: .
v_gene: TRBV27
j_gene: TRBJ2-7
d_gene: .
CDR3aa: CAGRGAYEQYF
CDR3nt: TGTGCCGGCCGCGGAGCATACGAGCAGTACTTC

abundance: few
v_gene: TRBV7-9
j_gene: TRBJ2-7
d_gene: .
CDR3aa: CASSPGLPSYEQYF
CDR3nt: TGTGCCAGCAGCCCGGGACTGCCCTCCTACGAGCAGTACTTC

abundance: .
v_gene: TRBV5-4
j_gene: TRBJ2-3
d_gene: .
CDR3aa: CASSSGTTSGTQYF
CDR3nt: TGTGCCAGCAGTTCTGGTACCACGTCAGGTACGCAGTATTTT

abundance: .
v_gene: TRBV15
j_gene: TRBJ1-5
d_gene: TRBD1
CDR3aa: CATAPLLDRDLHQPQHF
CDR3nt: TGTGCCACCGCGCCGTTACTGGACAGGGATCTTCATCAGCCCCAGCATTTT

abundance: .
v_gene: TRBV6-5
j_gene: TRBJ2-3
d_gene: TRBD2
CDR3aa: CASSPPGGQADTQYF
CDR3nt: TGTGCCAGCAGTCCCCCGGGAGGGCAAGCAGATACGCAGTATTTT

abundance: .
v_gene: TRBV5-1
j_gene: TRBJ2-2
d_gene: TRBD1
CDR3aa: CASSLTGDDTGELFF
CDR3nt: TGCGCCAGCAGCTTGACAGGGGATGACACCGGGGAGCTGTTTTTT

abundance: .
v_gene: TRBV7-2
j_gene: TRBJ2-7
d_gene: TRBD2
CDR3aa: CASSWMASGQSYEQYF
CDR3nt: TGTGCCAGCAGCTGGATGGCTAGCGGGCAGTCCTACGAGCAGTACTTC

abundance: few
v_gene: TRBV7-6
j_gene: TRBJ2-2
d_gene: .
CDR3aa: CASSQGPNTGELFF
CDR3nt: TGTGCCAGCTCCCAGGGGCCGAACACCGGGGAGCTGTTTTTT

abundance: once
v_gene: TRBV10-3
j_gene: TRBJ1-2
d_gene: TRBD1
CDR3aa: CAISDRGPGYGYTF
CDR3nt: TGTGCCATCAGTGACAGGGGGCCGGGCTATGGCTACACCTTC

abundance: .
v_gene: TRBV7-6
j_gene: TRBJ2-3
d_gene: TRBD2
CDR3aa: CASSRFVEGGGAPDTQYF
CDR3nt: TGTGCCAGCAGCCGTTTTGTTGAAGGCGGGGGGGCTCCGGATACGCAGTATTTT

abundance: once
v_gene: TRBV3-1/TRBV3-2
j_gene: TRBJ1-5
d_gene: .
CDR3aa: CASSPRGTGRMGGNQPQHF
CDR3nt: TGTGCCAGCAGCCCAAGGGGTACAGGTCGGATGGGGGGCAATCAGCCCCAGCATTTT

abundance: .
v_gene: TRBV27
j_gene: TRBJ2-7
d_gene: TRBD2
CDR3aa: CASSPLNLAGSYEQYF
CDR3nt: TGTGCCAGCAGTCCCCTAAACCTAGCGGGATCCTACGAGCAGTACTTC

abundance: .
v_gene: TRBV10-3
j_gene: TRBJ2-7
d_gene: .
CDR3aa: CAISGSGKDEQYF
CDR3nt: TGTGCCATCAGTGGGTCCGGGAAGGACGAGCAGTACTTC

abundance: .
v_gene: TRBV5-1
j_gene: TRBJ2-7
d_gene: .
CDR3aa: CASSLDPSSYEQYF
CDR3nt: TGCGCCAGCAGCTTGGACCCCAGCTCCTACGAGCAGTACTTC

abundance: .
v_gene: TRBV28
j_gene: TRBJ1-2
d_gene: .
CDR3aa: CASSSLSYGYTF
CDR3nt: TGTGCCAGCAGTTCACTGAGCTATGGCTACACCTTC

abundance: .
v_gene: TRBV27
j_gene: TRBJ1-6
d_gene: .
CDR3aa: CASSLRTADSPLHF
CDR3nt: TGTGCCAGCAGTTTAAGGACAGCCGATTCACCCCTCCACTTT

abundance: .
v_gene: TRBV19
j_gene: TRBJ1-2
d_gene: .
CDR3aa: CASSLRRQYGYTF
CDR3nt: TGTGCCAGTAGTTTACGCCGGCAGTATGGCTACACCTTC

abundance: .
v_gene: TRBV2
j_gene: TRBJ2-1
d_gene: .
CDR3aa: CASGNRVEQFF
CDR3nt: TGTGCCAGCGGCAATCGCGTTGAGCAGTTCTTC

abundance: once
v_gene: TRBV12-3/TRBV12-4
j_gene: TRBJ1-2
d_gene: .
CDR3aa: CASTLKGGYTF
CDR3nt: TGTGCCAGCACCCTAAAGGGGGGCTACACCTTC

abundance: .
v_gene: TRBV6-1
j_gene: TRBJ2-7
d_gene: TRBD2
CDR3aa: CASSEPSGGYEQYF
CDR3nt: TGTGCCAGCAGTGAACCTTCGGGGGGTTACGAGCAGTACTTC

abundance: .
v_gene: TRBV11-1
j_gene: TRBJ1-2
d_gene: TRBD1
CDR3aa: CASSTQGRNGYTF
CDR3nt: TGTGCCAGCAGCACACAGGGGAGGAATGGCTACACCTTC

abundance: .
v_gene: TRBV13
j_gene: TRBJ1-1
d_gene: .
CDR3aa: CASSSRSNTEAFF
CDR3nt: TGTGCCAGCAGCTCCAGAAGTAACACTGAAGCTTTCTTT

abundance: .
v_gene: TRBV4-1
j_gene: TRBJ2-1
d_gene: .
CDR3aa: CASSQDSGREQFF
CDR3nt: TGCGCCAGCAGCCAAGATAGCGGCAGGGAGCAGTTCTTC

abundance: .
v_gene: TRBV5-1
j_gene: TRBJ1-1
d_gene: TRBD1
CDR3aa: CASSQGPGGRNTEAFF
CDR3nt: TGCGCCAGCAGTCAGGGACCAGGGGGAAGGAACACTGAAGCTTTCTTT

abundance: .
v_gene: TRBV6-2/TRBV6-3
j_gene: TRBJ2-5
d_gene: TRBD1
CDR3aa: CASSHRDRGNFLEETQYF
CDR3nt: TGTGCCAGCAGTCACCGGGACAGGGGGAACTTTTTGGAGGAGACCCAGTACTTC

abundance: .
v_gene: TRBV28
j_gene: TRBJ2-7
d_gene: TRBD1
CDR3aa: CASSLWAGGVYEQYF
CDR3nt: TGTGCCAGCAGTTTATGGGCAGGGGGCGTCTACGAGCAGTACTTC

abundance: .
v_gene: TRBV11-3
j_gene: TRBJ2-3
d_gene: .
CDR3aa: CASRPLGGDTQYF
CDR3nt: TGTGCCAGCAGACCTCTGGGGGGAGATACGCAGTATTTT

abundance: .
v_gene: TRBV5-1
j_gene: TRBJ2-7
d_gene: TRBD2
CDR3aa: CASSLGSGGLYEQYF
CDR3nt: TGCGCCAGCAGCTTGGGGAGCGGGGGTCTCTACGAGCAGTACTTC

abundance: .
v_gene: TRBV4-1
j_gene: TRBJ1-4
d_gene: TRBD1
CDR3aa: CASSRMTGFNEKLFF
CDR3nt: TGCGCCAGCAGCCGTATGACAGGGTTTAATGAAAAACTGTTTTTT

abundance: .
v_gene: TRBV29-1
j_gene: TRBJ2-7
d_gene: .
CDR3aa: CSVVTVSYEQYF
CDR3nt: TGCAGCGTTGTCACCGTTTCCTACGAGCAGTACTTC

abundance: .
v_gene: TRBV2
j_gene: TRBJ1-3
d_gene: .
CDR3aa: CASSPFGGSGNTIYF
CDR3nt: TGTGCCAGCAGTCCTTTTGGTGGGTCTGGAAACACCATATATTTT

abundance: .
v_gene: TRBV10-3
j_gene: TRBJ1-6
d_gene: .
CDR3aa: CAISAQLGGSPLHF
CDR3nt: TGTGCCATCAGTGCGCAACTAGGAGGTTCACCCCTCCACTTT